The rows below give T cell receptor beta chains drawn from one sample of a study of radiotherapy plus CTLA-4 blockade in lung cancer. Sequencing was performed with immunoSEQ multiplex PCR; in TCRdb, only in-frame clones are kept and a portion is missing. This sample has tens of thousands of clones; around four fifths occur once, and the top ten carry 3.2%. The sequences come from peripheral blood, collected from a patient treated with radiotherapy plus ipilimumab. Every receptor here comes from a human donor with non-small cell lung cancer who had a partial response to radiotherapy plus ipilimumab. Both conserved end residues are part of each CDR3. D genes are given only for firm matches. Size tells how often a clone was seen (once, few, many) or the class of an expanded clone, and some rows leave it out.

clone size: NA; V gene: TRBV28; D gene: TRBD1; J gene: TRBJ2-7; CDR3 protein: CASSVATGAPYEQYF; CDR3 DNA: TGTGCCAGCAGCGTCGCGACAGGGGCGCCTTACGAGCAGTACTTC
clone size: NA; V gene: TRBV5-4; D gene: TRBD1; J gene: TRBJ2-5; CDR3 protein: CASSPRTGGGRETQYF; CDR3 DNA: TGTGCCAGCAGCCCCAGGACAGGGGGCGGGAGAGAGACCCAGTACTTC
clone size: once; V gene: TRBV6-1; D gene: NA; J gene: TRBJ1-1; CDR3 protein: CASSQGRTEAFF; CDR3 DNA: TGTGCCAGCAGCCAGGGCCGGACTGAAGCTTTCTTT
clone size: few; V gene: TRBV11-2; D gene: NA; J gene: TRBJ1-1; CDR3 protein: CASSLVLGNTEAFF; CDR3 DNA: TGTGCCAGCAGCTTAGTTCTCGGGAACACTGAAGCTTTCTTT
clone size: NA; V gene: TRBV28; D gene: NA; J gene: TRBJ2-1; CDR3 protein: CASTQGSYNEQFF; CDR3 DNA: TGTGCCAGCACCCAGGGGTCCTACAATGAGCAGTTCTTC
clone size: few; V gene: TRBV28; D gene: TRBD2; J gene: TRBJ2-5; CDR3 protein: CASSTPGTSGGRETQYF; CDR3 DNA: TGTGCCAGCAGTACCCCCGGGACTAGCGGGGGTAGGGAGACCCAGTACTTC
clone size: NA; V gene: TRBV5-1; D gene: TRBD1; J gene: TRBJ2-7; CDR3 protein: CASSLGVGTGVLSYEQYF; CDR3 DNA: TGCGCCAGCAGCTTGGGAGTTGGGACAGGGGTTTTATCCTACGAGCAGTACTTC
clone size: NA; V gene: TRBV7-8; D gene: TRBD2; J gene: TRBJ2-3; CDR3 protein: CASSLAGGRGTDTQYF; CDR3 DNA: TGTGCCAGCAGCTTAGCGGGAGGGCGGGGCACAGATACGCAGTATTTT
clone size: once; V gene: TRBV19; D gene: TRBD1; J gene: TRBJ1-5; CDR3 protein: CATSDRDNQPQHF; CDR3 DNA: TGTGCCACCTCCGACAGGGACAATCAGCCCCAGCATTTT
clone size: few; V gene: TRBV4-1; D gene: TRBD1; J gene: TRBJ1-2; CDR3 protein: CASSQVGQGAGGYTF; CDR3 DNA: TGCGCCAGCAGCCAAGTGGGACAGGGGGCGGGTGGCTACACCTTC
clone size: NA; V gene: TRBV7-2; D gene: NA; J gene: TRBJ2-7; CDR3 protein: CASSLVRAYEQYF; CDR3 DNA: TGTGCCAGCAGCTTAGTCCGGGCCTACGAGCAGTACTTC
clone size: NA; V gene: TRBV27; D gene: TRBD1; J gene: TRBJ1-2; CDR3 protein: CASSRTRDRGNYGYTF; CDR3 DNA: TGTGCCAGCAGTCGAACGCGGGACAGGGGTAACTATGGCTACACCTTC
clone size: NA; V gene: TRBV10-3; D gene: TRBD2; J gene: TRBJ2-1; CDR3 protein: CAISRLAVYEQFF; CDR3 DNA: TGTGCCATCAGTCGACTAGCGGTTTATGAGCAATTCTTC
clone size: once; V gene: TRBV9; D gene: NA; J gene: TRBJ2-3; CDR3 protein: CASSVNPSPDTQYF; CDR3 DNA: TGTGCCAGCAGCGTAAATCCTAGCCCAGATACGCAGTATTTT
clone size: NA; V gene: TRBV4-1; D gene: NA; J gene: TRBJ2-7; CDR3 protein: CASSQELGRAYEQYF; CDR3 DNA: TGCGCCAGCAGCCAAGAACTCGGGAGAGCCTACGAGCAGTACTTC
clone size: NA; V gene: TRBV5-5; D gene: NA; J gene: TRBJ2-1; CDR3 protein: CASSLEQSSYNEQFF; CDR3 DNA: TGTGCCAGCAGCCTGGAACAGAGCTCCTACAATGAGCAGTTCTTC
clone size: NA; V gene: TRBV2; D gene: TRBD2; J gene: TRBJ2-7; CDR3 protein: CASSEALGLAGPRIYEQYF; CDR3 DNA: TGTGCCAGCAGTGAAGCGCTCGGACTAGCGGGGCCCCGTATCTACGAGCAGTACTTC
clone size: NA; V gene: TRBV2; D gene: NA; J gene: TRBJ1-5; CDR3 protein: CASSEVRGQPQHF; CDR3 DNA: TGTGCCAGCAGTGAAGTCCGGGGTCAGCCCCAGCATTTT
clone size: NA; V gene: TRBV10-1; D gene: TRBD2; J gene: TRBJ2-1; CDR3 protein: CASSDSGGLASEQFF; CDR3 DNA: TGCGCCAGCAGTGACTCGGGGGGACTAGCATCCGAGCAGTTCTTC
clone size: once; V gene: TRBV7-8; D gene: TRBD1; J gene: TRBJ1-1; CDR3 protein: CASIHRGDTEAFF; CDR3 DNA: TGTGCCAGCATCCACAGGGGCGACACTGAAGCTTTCTTT
clone size: NA; V gene: TRBV19; D gene: TRBD1; J gene: TRBJ1-1; CDR3 protein: CASSIKAGGVNTEAFF; CDR3 DNA: TGTGCCAGTAGTATTAAGGCAGGGGGAGTAAACACTGAAGCTTTCTTT
clone size: few; V gene: TRBV19; D gene: TRBD1; J gene: TRBJ2-3; CDR3 protein: CATTEDRGEADTQYF; CDR3 DNA: TGTGCCACCACGGAGGACAGGGGAGAGGCAGATACGCAGTATTTT
clone size: NA; V gene: TRBV6-5; D gene: NA; J gene: TRBJ2-3; CDR3 protein: CASSYRGPTDTQYF; CDR3 DNA: TGTGCCAGCAGTTATCGAGGGCCCACAGATACGCAGTATTTT
clone size: NA; V gene: TRBV14; D gene: TRBD1; J gene: TRBJ2-2; CDR3 protein: CASSHTGENTGELFF; CDR3 DNA: TGTGCCAGCAGCCATACAGGGGAGAACACCGGGGAGCTGTTTTTT
clone size: NA; V gene: TRBV6-1; D gene: TRBD1; J gene: TRBJ1-5; CDR3 protein: CASSDFGTGAQPQHF; CDR3 DNA: TGTGCCAGCAGTGATTTCGGGACAGGGGCTCAGCCCCAGCATTTT
clone size: NA; V gene: TRBV6-5; D gene: NA; J gene: TRBJ1-6; CDR3 protein: CASNRINSPLHF; CDR3 DNA: TGTGCCAGCAACAGGATAAATTCACCCCTCCACTTT
clone size: NA; V gene: TRBV29-1; D gene: TRBD1; J gene: TRBJ2-3; CDR3 protein: CSVHLGVGTGGFDTQYF; CDR3 DNA: TGCAGCGTCCACCTGGGGGTCGGGACAGGGGGCTTCGATACGCAGTATTTT
clone size: NA; V gene: TRBV4-1; D gene: NA; J gene: TRBJ2-7; CDR3 protein: CASSQDGYEQYF; CDR3 DNA: TGCGCCAGCAGCCAAGACGGTTACGAGCAGTACTTC
clone size: NA; V gene: TRBV2; D gene: TRBD1; J gene: TRBJ1-5; CDR3 protein: CASNGQGGQPQHF; CDR3 DNA: TGTGCCAGCAATGGACAGGGCGGGCAGCCCCAGCATTTT
clone size: NA; V gene: TRBV7-2; D gene: NA; J gene: TRBJ2-7; CDR3 protein: CASSLTRVSSYEQYF; CDR3 DNA: TGTGCCAGCAGCTTAACCAGGGTAAGCTCCTACGAGCAGTACTTC
clone size: NA; V gene: TRBV7-8; D gene: NA; J gene: TRBJ2-5; CDR3 protein: CASSLDTGWQTQYF; CDR3 DNA: TGTGCCAGCAGCTTAGATACAGGGTGGCAGACCCAGTACTTC
clone size: NA; V gene: TRBV5-6; D gene: TRBD1; J gene: TRBJ1-5; CDR3 protein: CASSRDRGIGNQPQHF; CDR3 DNA: TGTGCCAGCAGCCGGGACAGGGGAATAGGGAATCAGCCCCAGCATTTT
clone size: NA; V gene: TRBV5-1; D gene: TRBD2; J gene: TRBJ2-7; CDR3 protein: CASSPTSGGIYEQYF; CDR3 DNA: TGCGCCAGCAGCCCGACTAGCGGGGGTATTTACGAGCAGTACTTC
clone size: few; V gene: TRBV19; D gene: NA; J gene: TRBJ2-2; CDR3 protein: CASEEGRYSLTGELFF; CDR3 DNA: TGTGCCAGTGAGGAGGGCAGATACTCCCTCACCGGGGAGCTGTTTTTT
clone size: NA; V gene: TRBV6-4; D gene: TRBD1; J gene: TRBJ2-6; CDR3 protein: CASSPTGDPSGANVLTF; CDR3 DNA: TGTGCCAGCAGTCCTACAGGGGACCCCTCTGGGGCCAACGTCCTGACTTTC
clone size: NA; V gene: TRBV12-5; D gene: NA; J gene: TRBJ1-5; CDR3 protein: CASGYQGNRPQHF; CDR3 DNA: TGTGCTAGTGGTTACCAGGGAAATCGGCCCCAGCATTTT
clone size: NA; V gene: TRBV19; D gene: NA; J gene: TRBJ2-2; CDR3 protein: CASAPGHQNTGELFF; CDR3 DNA: TGTGCCAGTGCTCCGGGACACCAGAACACCGGGGAGCTGTTTTTT
clone size: NA; V gene: TRBV4-2; D gene: NA; J gene: TRBJ2-4; CDR3 protein: CASSQDFGGNIQYF; CDR3 DNA: TGTGCCAGCAGCCAAGATTTCGGGGGAAACATTCAGTACTTC
clone size: NA; V gene: TRBV4-3; D gene: NA; J gene: TRBJ1-2; CDR3 protein: CASSQDLLAYGYTF; CDR3 DNA: TGCGCCAGCAGCCAAGATCTCCTGGCCTATGGCTACACCTTC
clone size: NA; V gene: TRBV6-5; D gene: NA; J gene: TRBJ2-5; CDR3 protein: CASSPAPGSETQYF; CDR3 DNA: TGTGCCAGCAGCCCCGCCCCGGGTTCAGAGACCCAGTACTTC
clone size: NA; V gene: TRBV6-5; D gene: TRBD2; J gene: TRBJ2-7; CDR3 protein: CASSFPTSGGAYEQYF; CDR3 DNA: TGTGCCAGCAGTTTTCCAACTAGCGGGGGGGCCTACGAGCAGTACTTC
clone size: NA; V gene: TRBV18; D gene: TRBD1; J gene: TRBJ2-2; CDR3 protein: CASSPQGQVRTGELFF; CDR3 DNA: TGTGCCAGCTCACCCCAAGGACAGGTTAGGACCGGGGAGCTGTTTTTT
clone size: NA; V gene: TRBV27; D gene: TRBD1; J gene: TRBJ2-3; CDR3 protein: CASSSETGGADTQYF; CDR3 DNA: TGTGCCAGCAGTTCTGAGACAGGGGGCGCGGATACGCAGTATTTT
clone size: NA; V gene: TRBV5-6; D gene: TRBD1; J gene: TRBJ2-2; CDR3 protein: CASSLTGVGTGELFF; CDR3 DNA: TGTGCCAGCAGCTTAACAGGGGTGGGCACCGGGGAGCTGTTTTTT
clone size: NA; V gene: TRBV7-9; D gene: NA; J gene: TRBJ1-4; CDR3 protein: CASSFLQGEKLFF; CDR3 DNA: TGTGCCAGCAGCTTTTTACAGGGAGAAAAACTGTTTTTT
clone size: NA; V gene: TRBV9; D gene: NA; J gene: TRBJ1-2; CDR3 protein: CASSVKQRAGKGYGYTF; CDR3 DNA: TGTGCCAGCAGCGTAAAACAAAGGGCAGGGAAAGGTTATGGCTACACCTTC
clone size: few; V gene: TRBV2; D gene: NA; J gene: TRBJ1-5; CDR3 protein: CASSELPSQPQHF; CDR3 DNA: TGTGCCAGCAGTGAACTTCCCTCTCAGCCCCAGCATTTT
clone size: NA; V gene: TRBV5-8; D gene: TRBD1; J gene: TRBJ2-2; CDR3 protein: CASSLRTGAGTGELFF; CDR3 DNA: TGTGCCAGCAGCTTGCGGACAGGGGCCGGCACCGGGGAGCTGTTTTTT
clone size: NA; V gene: TRBV5-1; D gene: NA; J gene: TRBJ1-1; CDR3 protein: CASSLLGGGTEAFF; CDR3 DNA: TGCGCCAGCAGCTTGCTAGGGGGAGGGACTGAAGCTTTCTTT
clone size: NA; V gene: TRBV6-1; D gene: TRBD1; J gene: TRBJ1-1; CDR3 protein: CASSLRQGGNTEAFF; CDR3 DNA: TGTGCCAGCAGTCTTAGACAGGGGGGGAACACTGAAGCTTTCTTT